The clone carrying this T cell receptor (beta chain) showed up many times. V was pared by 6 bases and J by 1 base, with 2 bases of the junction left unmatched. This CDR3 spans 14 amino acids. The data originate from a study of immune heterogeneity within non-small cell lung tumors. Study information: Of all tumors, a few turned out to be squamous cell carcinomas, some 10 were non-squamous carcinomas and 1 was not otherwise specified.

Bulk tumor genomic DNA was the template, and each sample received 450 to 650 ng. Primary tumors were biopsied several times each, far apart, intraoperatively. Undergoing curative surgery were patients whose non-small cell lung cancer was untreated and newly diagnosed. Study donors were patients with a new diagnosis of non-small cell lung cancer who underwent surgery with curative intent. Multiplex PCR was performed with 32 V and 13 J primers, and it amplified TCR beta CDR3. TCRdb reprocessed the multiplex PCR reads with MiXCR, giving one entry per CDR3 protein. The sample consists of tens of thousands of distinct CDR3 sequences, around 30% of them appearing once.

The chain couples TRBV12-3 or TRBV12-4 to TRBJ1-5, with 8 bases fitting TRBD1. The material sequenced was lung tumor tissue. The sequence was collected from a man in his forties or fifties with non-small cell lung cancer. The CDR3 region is CASRTGASNQPQHF. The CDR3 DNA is TGTGCCAGCAGGACAGGGGCGAGCAATCAGCCCCAGCATTTT.